The clone carrying this T cell receptor beta chain was detected a few times. The target antigen is unknown. Trimming left V 7 bases short and J 5 bases short, with 20 bases between. From germline, CDR1 is LNHDA and CDR2 SQIVND (reference sequence). The length of the CDR3 is 15 residues. Each CDR3 protein is one row after TCRdb ran MiXCR on the PCR reads. Among under 800,000 distinct CDR3 sequences listed, over 25% were seen once. The entry originates in a study of molecular identifiers for immune sequencing clone quantification. Study details: In replicates, RNA from approximately 22,000 or 94,000 naive CD8 cells was divided five ways and four parts were sequenced.

Notes on the study in general: Highly expanded clone sizes could be underestimated by identical TCR molecules that share a barcode.

The source of this sequence is a human donor in good health. Some libraries in this study had Jurkat cell RNA spiked in. This chain joins TRBV19 and TRBJ2-5; perhaps D is TRBD1 or TRBD2 (6 bases each). The sequenced sample was naive CD8+ T cells from blood, with Jurkat cell RNA spiked in. Subset reported: FACS-sorted CD8+CD4-CCR7+CD45RA+ naive T cells. CDR3 in amino acids: CASTAQTTGRETQYF. CDR3 sequence (DNA): TGTGCCAGTACCGCCCAGACTACAGGGAGGGAGACCCAGTACTTC.